The 23 T cell receptor beta chains reported below all come from one sample, sequenced in a study of CD8 T cells in Susac syndrome. It was with random hexamers that roughly 0.45 to 1 ug RNA was reverse transcribed. TCRdb re-analysed the immunoSEQ multiplex PCR reads in MiXCR, keeping a single row per CDR3 protein. This sample has about 400,000 distinct CDR3 sequences, with more than 70% found just once. Sample: CD8+ T cells from PBMCs. These receptors were taken from a human donor with multiple sclerosis.

This clonotype was seen just once. The chain uses TRBV3-1 and TRBJ1-4; 10 bases fit TRBD1. The V gene end was trimmed by 3 bases and the J gene end by 0 bases; junction bases not matched to a gene: 10. There are 19 residues in the CDR3. Germline loops: CDR1 LGHDT, CDR2 YNNKEL (reference sequence). The CDR3 protein is CASSQSRDRGYPTNEKLFF. CDR3 nucleotide sequence: TGTGCCAGCAGCCAGAGCCGGGACAGGGGCTACCCAACTAATGAAAAACTGTTTTTT. Looking up the rest from reference TRBV3-1 and TRBJ1-4 gives the full variable domain: DTAVSQTPKYLVTQMGNDKSIKCEQNLGHDTMYWYKQDSKKFLKIMFSYNNKELIINETVPNRFSPKSPDKAHLNLHINSLELGDSAVYFCASSQSRDRGYPTNEKLFFGSGTQLSVL.

The gene calls are TRBV29-1 and TRBJ2-5; TRBD1 agrees at 8 bases. Germline values: CDR1 SQVTM, CDR2 ANQGSEA. V lost 6 bases, J lost 4 bases, and 4 bases stayed unmatched. CDR3 length equals 12 residues. The CDR3 nucleotides read TGCAGCGTATTCACAGGGGGAGAGACCCAGTACTTC. This codes for CSVFTGGETQYF.

This chain connects TRBV12-3 or TRBV12-4 to TRBJ2-5, with TRBD2 matching over 11 bases. The CDR3 length is 15 residues. V gave up 5 bases and J gave up 2 bases; unmatched junction bases: 4. This chain's CDR3 is CASSGVAGGQETQYF. DNA of the CDR3: TGTGCCAGCAGTGGAGTAGCGGGAGGGCAAGAGACCCAGTACTTC.

The J gene is TRBJ2-1, the V gene TRBV24-1; D perhaps matches TRBD2 (5 bases). Trimming shortened V by 5 bases and J by 7 bases, and 20 bases separated the two germline ends. The germline CDR1 and CDR2 sequences are KGHDR and SFDVKD. The CDR3 is 16 amino acids. CDR3 residues: CATSGSGDSAGNEQFF. CDR3 bases: TGTGCCACCAGTGGGTCAGGCGATAGCGCTGGGAATGAGCAGTTCTTC.

This clonotype was found once. The rearrangement uses TRBV27 and TRBJ2-5; TRBD1 matches 10 bases. This CDR3 is built from 15 residues. The trim removed 3 bases at V and 3 bases at J, leaving 4 bases unmatched. Germline V gene data show CDR1 as MNHEY and CDR2 as SMNVEV (reference sequence). The DNA for the CDR3 is TGTGCCAGCAGTTTGACCGGGACAGGGGAAGAGACCCAGTACTTC. Amino acids: CASSLTGTGEETQYF.

The chain links TRBV4-1 to TRBJ1-1; D remains unclear. The CDR3 runs 14 residues. Trimming shortened V by 5 bases and J by 2 bases, and 12 bases separated the two germline ends. Germline V gene sequence: CDR1 MGHRA, CDR2 YSYEKL. CDR3 coding DNA: TGCGCCAGCAGCTACCGACCCATTAACACTGAAGCTTTCTTT. Protein sequence: CASSYRPINTEAFF.

The CDR3 protein is CASRPITTRSGANVLTF. DNA for the CDR3: TGTGCCAGCAGGCCGATTACCACACGCTCTGGGGCCAACGTCCTGACTTTC. The chain combines TRBV28 with TRBJ2-6, with D unresolved. The V gene's germline CDR1 is MDHEN and CDR2 SYDVKM. The V gene lost 6 bases and the J gene lost 0 bases, with 15 bases spanning the gap. The CDR3 has 17 residues.

J is TRBJ2-3 and V is TRBV24-1; D uncertain. The CDR3 spans 11 residues. Trimming removed 7 bases from V and 6 bases from J, with 7 bases in between. Germline-derived CDR1 and CDR2 are KGHDR and SFDVKD. This chain's CDR3 is CATSNADTQYF. The DNA for the CDR3 is TGTGCCACCAGCAACGCGGATACGCAGTATTTT.

The rearrangement joins TRBV29-1 to TRBJ1-2; no firm D call. Per the germline V gene, CDR1 is SQVTM and CDR2 is ANQGSEA. The CDR3 is 16 residues long. The germline V and J ends were trimmed by 0 bases and 0 bases, with 14 bases remaining between them. DNA for the CDR3: TGCAGCGTTGAAGATCGGGCGGGATTAGCTAACTATGGCTACACCTTC. Amino acid sequence: CSVEDRAGLANYGYTF.

The J gene is TRBJ2-5, the V gene TRBV10-3, with 10 bases fitting TRBD2. V was clipped by 3 bases and J by 3 bases; unmatched bases: 7. Germline-derived CDR1 and CDR2 are ENHRY and SYGVKD. This CDR3 comprises 16 residues. CDR3 sequence: CAISDLRLAGKETQYF. The CDR3, as DNA: TGTGCCATCAGTGATTTAAGACTAGCGGGTAAAGAGACCCAGTACTTC.

The chain combines TRBV30 with TRBJ2-7; D not resolved. CDR1 is GTSNPN and CDR2 is SVGIG in the germline V gene (reference sequence). CDR3 length: 15 amino acids. V lost 4 bases to trimming and J lost 1 base, with 17 bases between them. The CDR3 DNA is TGTGCCTGGAACGGAGTCCCGATGGTATCCTACGAGCAGTACTTC. It is translated as CAWNGVPMVSYEQYF.

As for this clonotype: The junction departs from the called germline gene at one end, perhaps through a read error. The rearrangement links TRBV15 to TRBJ2-4; no firm D call. The CDR3 extends over 14 amino acids. Germline V gene data show CDR1 as LNHNV and CDR2 as YYDKDF (reference sequence). This CDR3 reads CATSRDRSTPEKDF. The CDR3, as DNA: TGTGCCACCAGCAGAGATCGGAGTACCCCCGAGAAGGACTTC. Looking up the rest from reference TRBV15 and TRBJ2-4 gives the full variable domain: DAMVIQNPRYQVTQFGKPVTLSCSQTLNHNVMYWYQQKSSQAPKLLFHYYDKDFNNEADTPDNFQSRRPNTSFCFLDIRSPGLGDTAMYLCATSRDRSTPEKDFGAGTRLSVL.

The chain has TRBV4-1 and TRBJ1-1; D gene unclear. This CDR3 region has 15 residues. Germline-derived CDR1 and CDR2 are MGHRA and YSYEKL. Trimming cost V 0 bases and J 4 bases, with 12 bases left between them. In nucleotides, the CDR3 is TGCGCCAGCAGCCAAGAGGGGAAACCGGGCACTGAAGCTTTCTTT. Residues: CASSQEGKPGTEAFF.

The chain is built from TRBV7-9 and TRBJ2-1; D is unresolved. The V gene lost 1 base and the J gene lost 6 bases, with 13 bases spanning the gap. The CDR3 spans 15 residues. Germline V gene lookup returns CDR1 SEHNR and CDR2 FQNEAQ (reference sequence). CDR3 in amino acids: CASSLDWGIGNEQFF. CDR3 sequence (DNA): TGTGCCAGCAGCTTAGATTGGGGAATCGGCAATGAGCAGTTCTTC.

The chain uses TRBV30 and TRBJ1-1; D possibly corresponds to TRBD1 (5 bases). With 4 bases removed from V and 6 bases from J, the gap between germline ends came to 24 bases. Germline V gene sequence: CDR1 GTSNPN, CDR2 SVGIG (reference sequence). The length of the CDR3 is 16 residues. The CDR3 region is CAWNHRTVGTGSEAFF. The DNA for the CDR3 is TGTGCCTGGAACCACCGTACGGTTGGTACAGGATCTGAAGCTTTCTTT. The full variable domain, completed using reference TRBV30 and TRBJ1-1, is SQTIHQWPATLVQPVGSPLSLECTVEGTSNPNLYWYRQAAGRGLQLLFYSVGIGQISSEVPQNLSASRPQDRQFILSSKKLLLSDSGFYLCAWNHRTVGTGSEAFFGQGTRLTVV.

Written as DNA, the CDR3 is TGTGCCAGCAGCTCCGTCCCGGGACAGGACCCTAGTTGGACCCAGTACTTC. Its protein product is CASSSVPGQDPSWTQYF. This chain joins TRBV11-2 and TRBJ2-5; 8 nucleotides agree with TRBD1. V was clipped by 4 bases and J by 7 bases; unmatched bases: 17. The CDR3 runs to 17 residues. Germline assignment: CDR1 SGHAT and CDR2 FQNNGV.

V gene TRBV19 combines with J gene TRBJ1-1; unclear D gene. CDR3 length equals 16 residues. V gave up 0 bases and J gave up 0 bases, with 11 bases separating them. The germline V gene has CDR1 LNHDA and CDR2 SQIVND (reference sequence). The chain's CDR3 is CASSIEFDTMNTEAFF. The CDR3 region has the DNA TGTGCCAGTAGTATAGAGTTTGACACAATGAACACTGAAGCTTTCTTT.

The chain carries TRBV4-2 and TRBJ1-6; D is unclear. V dropped 4 bases and J dropped 10 bases, with 11 bases sitting between them. The germline V gene encodes CDR1 LGHNA and CDR2 YNFKEQ. The CDR3 covers 13 residues. The CDR3 loop is CASSPFLGSPLHF. Here the CDR3 DNA reads TGTGCCAGCAGCCCCTTCTTGGGCTCACCCCTCCACTTT.

The chain couples TRBV2 to TRBJ2-2; D gene ambiguous. Germline V gives CDR1 SNHLY, CDR2 FYNNEI. The V end lost 4 bases, the J end lost 5 bases, and 11 bases lay between the germline ends. The CDR3 runs 14 residues. As DNA, the CDR3 is TGTGCCAGCAGTGTTAGGGCATATACCGGGGAGCTGTTTTTT. This codes for CASSVRAYTGELFF.

This chain uses TRBV20-1 with TRBJ2-5; no reliable D call. From germline, CDR1 is DFQATT and CDR2 SNEGSKA (reference sequence). The CDR3 is made up of 10 amino acids. The V and J ends lost 7 bases and 9 bases respectively, with 12 bases between them. The CDR3 is CSGSYGAQYF. CDR3 nucleotide sequence: TGCAGTGGAAGCTACGGAGCCCAGTACTTC.

The chain is built from TRBV28 and TRBJ2-7; perhaps TRBD1 as D (6 bases). Trimming left V 4 bases short and J 2 bases short, with 15 bases between. The germline CDR1 and CDR2 sequences are MDHEN and SYDVKM. CDR3 length: 15 residues. CDR3 bases: TGTGCCAGCAGTTCCACCAGGGGTTCCCCCTACGAGCAGTACTTC. It yields the protein CASSSTRGSPYEQYF.

The chain joins TRBV6-4 to TRBJ1-1, with D unclear. Trimming took off 3 bases at V and 0 bases at J, with 11 bases between the two ends. Germline values: CDR1 MRHNA, CDR2 SNTAGT. This CDR3 contains 15 residues. The CDR3 protein is CASSESWSMNTEAFF. The DNA for the CDR3 is TGTGCCAGCAGTGAAAGTTGGAGCATGAACACTGAAGCTTTCTTT.

This chain uses TRBV7-2 with TRBJ2-7; no definite D call. The germline V gene has CDR1 SGHTA and CDR2 FQGNSA. The germline V and J ends were trimmed by 5 bases and 4 bases, with 12 bases remaining between them. The CDR3 length is 13 residues. Written as DNA, the CDR3 is TGTGCCAGCAGCCCCCTGGCAGTATACGAGCAGTACTTC. Translation gives CASSPLAVYEQYF.